These 3 T cell receptor beta chains came from one sample sequenced in a study of CD8 T cells in ankylosing spondylitis. TCRdb reprocessed the 5' RACE reads via MiXCR and lists one record per CDR3 protein. The sample has 670,000 or so distinct CDR3 sequences, under 20% seen once. General study results and limits: Ankylosing spondylitis blood appeared to be characterized by a TCR beta motif of 8 or 9 highly homologous variants.

These receptors have no identified antigens. Specimen: blood, either unsorted or a sorted T cell fraction (not recorded which). These receptors originate from a male donor with ankylosing spondylitis.

This clonotype has only a few counts. The rearrangement uses TRBV7-9 and TRBJ1-1, with 7 positions matching TRBD1. J was trimmed by 4 bases and V by 4 bases; bases with no gene match: 9. CDR1 and CDR2 from the germline V gene are SEHNR and FQNEAQ (reference sequence). CDR3 size: 15 residues. CDR3 nucleotide sequence: TGTGCCAGCAGCTACCTAACAGGGGCGGGCACTGAAGCTTTCTTT. Protein sequence: CASSYLTGAGTEAFF.

The chain links TRBV3-1 to TRBJ2-1; the match to TRBD2 covers 9 bases. Germline trimming cut 4 bases from V and 0 bases from J; bases unmatched to any gene: 13. CDR1 and CDR2 (germline): LGHDT, YNNKEL (reference sequence). This CDR3 is 19 amino acids long. The CDR3 here is CASSPQVSGGPYSYNEQFF. In nucleotides, the CDR3 is TGTGCCAGCAGCCCCCAGGTTAGCGGGGGCCCCTACTCCTACAATGAGCAGTTCTTC.

This clonotype has only a few counts. The rearrangement links TRBV7-9 to TRBJ2-3, with TRBD1 matching over 8 bases. With 5 bases clipped from V and 0 bases from J, the junction kept 10 bases outside the gene matches. CDR1 SEHNR and CDR2 FQNEAQ come from the germline V gene (reference sequence). The CDR3 spans 17 residues. The CDR3 is CASSLLPGQGSTDTQYF. For the CDR3, the DNA is TGTGCCAGCAGCCTACTCCCAGGACAGGGTAGCACAGATACGCAGTATTTT. The full variable domain, in which reference TRBV7-9 and TRBJ2-3 provide the parts outside the CDR3, is DTGVSQNPRHKITKRGQNVTFRCDPISEHNRLYWYRQTLGQGPEFLTYFQNEAQLEKSRLLSDRFSAERPKGSFSTLEIQRTEQGDSAMYLCASSLLPGQGSTDTQYFGPGTRLTVL.